The 13 T cell receptor beta chains reported below all come from one sample, sequenced in a study of shared clonotypes between healthy human individuals. Generated by immunoSEQ multiplex PCR, the TCRdb table keeps only in-frame clones and is missing some. The sample holds some 1.5 million clones, under 99% seen once. Sequenced: naive CD4+ T cells sorted from blood. Subset specified: CD45RA+ positively selected. These receptors came from a man aged 30 to 39 in good health.

The chain employs TRBV7-4 and TRBJ2-1; D might be TRBD2 (5 bases). CDR1 and CDR2 (germline): SGHVT, SQSDAQ. V was trimmed by 7 bases and J by 7 bases, leaving 20 bases between them. There are 15 residues in the CDR3. CDR3: CASTSDSAGLNEQFF. The DNA for the CDR3 is TGTGCCAGCACCTCCGACTCCGCGGGCTTAAATGAGCAGTTCTTC.

The chain couples TRBV7-9 to TRBJ2-5; tentative D call: TRBD1 (6 bases). Germline V gives CDR1 SEHNR, CDR2 FQNEAQ (reference sequence). Trimming took off 1 base at V and 7 bases at J, with 28 bases between the two ends. The length of the CDR3 is 19 residues. The CDR3 coding sequence is TGTGCCAGCAGCTTAGAGATACCACATGCCTCTAGGGGGAAGGGGACCCAGTACTTC. It translates to CASSLEIPHASRGKGTQYF.

The V gene is TRBV7-9, the J gene TRBJ2-1; TRBD2 agrees at 7 bases. V shed 3 bases and J 3 bases; nucleotides not matched to a gene: 8. In germline, CDR1 is SEHNR, CDR2 FQNEAQ (reference sequence). CDR3 size: 16 residues. This CDR3 is CASSLYGLVGYNEQFF. The CDR3 DNA sequence: TGTGCCAGCAGCTTGTACGGACTAGTGGGCTACAATGAGCAGTTCTTC.

The chain carries TRBV9 and TRBJ2-1; D tentatively reads TRBD1 or TRBD2 (7 bases each). The V end was cut by 4 bases, the J end by 0 bases, with 29 bases between. This CDR3 has 21 amino acids. Germline V gene data show CDR1 as SGDLS and CDR2 as YYNGEE. The CDR3 loop reads CASSLHPMGWDSGTSYNEQFF. In nucleotides, the CDR3 is TGTGCCAGCAGCCTCCACCCGATGGGGTGGGACAGCGGGACCTCCTACAATGAGCAGTTCTTC.

A single count supports this clone. The identical CDR3 is also encoded by other nucleotide sequences in the sample. The CDR3 sequence is CASSLYGSSYEQYF. CDR3 sequence (DNA): TGCGCCAGCAGCTTGTACGGATCCTCCTACGAGCAGTACTTC. The chain joins TRBV5-1 to TRBJ2-7, with no clear D. This CDR3 spans 14 amino acids. The germline gives CDR1 SGHRS, CDR2 YFSETQ. Trimming pared 1 base from V and 0 bases from J, leaving 8 bases between.

The chain joins TRBV18 to TRBJ2-7; the D gene is possibly TRBD1 (6 bases). Trimming stripped 3 bases from V and 0 bases from J, with 15 bases between. The V gene's germline CDR1 is KGHSH and CDR2 LQKENI. There are 16 residues in the CDR3. CDR3 protein: CASSPGRNRVSYEQYF. The CDR3 coding sequence is TGTGCCAGCTCACCGGGCCGGAACAGGGTCTCCTACGAGCAGTACTTC.

The chain carries TRBV9 and TRBJ2-2; D not resolved. The CDR3 covers 15 residues. The germline gives CDR1 SGDLS, CDR2 YYNGEE. Deletions cut 3 bases from V and 4 bases from J, with 13 bases between. CDR3 DNA sequence: TGTGCCAGCAGCGGAGTGGGCCAATCCACCGGGGAGCTGTTTTTT. Translation: CASSGVGQSTGELFF.

The V and J genes are TRBV6-5 and TRBJ2-5; unclear D gene. Germline CDR1 reads MNHEY; CDR2 reads SVGAGI. This CDR3 is built from 12 residues. V lost 8 bases and J 3 bases, leaving 10 bases between the germline ends. CDR3 coding DNA: TGTGCCAGCTACAGAAATAAAGAGACCCAGTACTTC. As protein: CASYRNKETQYF.

The chain has TRBV11-2 and TRBJ1-3; D remains unclear. The V end was cut by 1 base, the J end by 0 bases, with 10 bases between. The CDR3 loop spans 16 amino acids. From germline, CDR1 is SGHAT and CDR2 FQNNGV. CDR3 DNA sequence: TGTGCCAGCAGCTTAGCTGACGCACCCTCTGGAAACACCATATATTTT. Its translation is CASSLADAPSGNTIYF. Drawing the rest from reference TRBV11-2 and TRBJ1-3, the complete variable domain is EAGVAQSPRYKIIEKRQSVAFWCNPISGHATLYWYQQILGQGPKLLIQFQNNGVVDDSQLPKDRFSAERLKGVDSTLKIQPAKLEDSAVYLCASSLADAPSGNTIYFGEGSWLTVV.

The V gene is TRBV28, the J gene TRBJ2-7; D is uncertain. Germline CDR1 and CDR2: MDHEN and SYDVKM. The V end was cut by 7 bases, the J end by 2 bases, with 18 bases between. The CDR3 is made up of 15 amino acids. The CDR3 loop is CASNSPGGSAYEQYF. As DNA, the CDR3 is TGTGCCAGCAATTCTCCGGGCGGCAGCGCCTACGAGCAGTACTTC.

This chain joins TRBV28 and TRBJ2-3, with TRBD1 identical over 8 bases. The V segment lost 8 bases and the J segment 0 bases; nucleotides outside the gene matches: 10. The CDR3 covers 16 residues. Germline V lookup: CDR1 MDHEN, CDR2 SYDVKM. CDR3 region: CASVLDRGLSTDTQYF. Here the CDR3 DNA reads TGTGCCAGCGTCCTCGACAGGGGCCTTAGCACAGATACGCAGTATTTT.

This sequence joins TRBV27 and TRBJ2-2; 14 bases line up with TRBD2. CDR1 and CDR2 from the germline V gene are MNHEY and SMNVEV (reference sequence). J gave up 0 bases and V 5 bases, and 5 bases lay outside the gene matches. The CDR3 sequence is 18 residues long. The CDR3 loop reads CASSKGLAGAANTGELFF. In DNA, the CDR3 is TGTGCCAGCAGTAAGGGACTAGCGGGAGCCGCGAACACCGGGGAGCTGTTTTTT.

This chain links TRBV10-3 with TRBJ1-2, with TRBD1 matching over 7 bases. The CDR3 has 14 amino acids. Trimming at V came to 11 bases and at J to 3 bases, leaving 12 bases not matched to a gene. Germline-derived CDR1 and CDR2 are ENHRY and SYGVKD. CDR3 amino acids: CALSPTGDDYGYTF. CDR3 nucleotide sequence: TGTGCCCTATCCCCAACAGGGGATGACTATGGCTACACCTTC.